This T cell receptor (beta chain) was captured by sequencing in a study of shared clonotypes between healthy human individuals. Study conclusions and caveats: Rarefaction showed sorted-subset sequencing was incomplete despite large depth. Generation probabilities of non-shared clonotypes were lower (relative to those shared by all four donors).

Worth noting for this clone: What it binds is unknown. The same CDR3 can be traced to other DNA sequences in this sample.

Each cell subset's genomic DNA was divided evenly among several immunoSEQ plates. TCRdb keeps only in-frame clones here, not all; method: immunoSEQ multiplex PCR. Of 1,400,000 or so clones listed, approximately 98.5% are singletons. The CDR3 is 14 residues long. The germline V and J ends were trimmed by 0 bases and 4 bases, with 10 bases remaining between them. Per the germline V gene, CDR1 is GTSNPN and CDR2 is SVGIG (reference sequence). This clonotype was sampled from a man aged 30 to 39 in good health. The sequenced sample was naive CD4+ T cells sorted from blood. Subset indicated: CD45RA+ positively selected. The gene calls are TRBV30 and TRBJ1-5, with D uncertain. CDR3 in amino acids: CAWSVKGGNQPQHF. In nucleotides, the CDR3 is TGTGCCTGGAGTGTAAAAGGTGGGAATCAGCCCCAGCATTTT. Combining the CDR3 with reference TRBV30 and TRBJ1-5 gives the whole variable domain SQTIHQWPATLVQPVGSPLSLECTVEGTSNPNLYWYRQAAGRGLQLLFYSVGIGQISSEVPQNLSASRPQDRQFILSSKKLLLSDSGFYLCAWSVKGGNQPQHFGDGTRLSIL.